This T cell receptor (beta chain) was captured by sequencing in a study of T cell responses to AZD1222 COVID-19 vaccine (dated by TCRdb to about 2021). In terms of the full investigation: AZD1222 recipients whose second dose came at about 4 weeks and those whose second dose came at about 12 weeks were combined into one group, since spike-specific TCR depth and breadth did not differ between the two schedules. A total of under 250 trial participants underwent TCR sequencing, of whom under 220 had received two doses of AZD1222 and about 26 had received two doses of the MenACWY control vaccine. Trial participants were enrolled into age subgroups of 18-55, 56-69 and 70-plus years, which contained approximately 150, 28 and 58 TCR-sequenced participants, respectively.

According to the study, the label for this sample's time point signals: baseline before first vaccination. The vaccinee samples were drawn from two UK trials, COV001 and COV002, one of which was a single-blind randomized controlled phase 2/3 trial testing AZD1222 (ChAdOx1 nCoV-19) in healthy adults. For TCRbeta chain sequencing, PBMC samples from trial participants were taken at day 0 and at day 28 after the second dose. CDR1 and CDR2, per the germline V gene (reference sequence), are MNHEY and SMNVEV. Cut back by 6 bases and 5 bases, the V and J ends lie 13 bases apart. From cysteine to phenylalanine, the CDR3 is 14 amino acids long. Just the 42-base CDR3 DNA is kept, in frame starting at base 1. The CDR3 regions of human TCRbeta chains were analyzed by immunosequencing. Per the source publication's procedure: Repertoire TCRs were checked for matches against a reference library of SARS-CoV-2-specific TCRs that had been generated using the MIRA antigen-specificity platform. Breadth meant the fraction of unique TCRs that were SARS-CoV-2-associated, whereas depth meant the fraction of total T cells that were SARS-CoV-2-associated. Using the MIRA data, every spike-specific TCR was mapped to the spike region that the TCR reacted to and assigned to either a CD4 or a CD8 class. Log10-transformed breadth and depth values were compared by one-way ANOVA with Sidak's multiple comparisons tests. Sourced from immuneACCESS, this table was stored by TCRdb with only in-frame sequences that have V and J called. A share of the clones is absent; for the studies checked, an unresolved V gene accounts for under half, and the remainder has no known explanation. From that table come the V and J calls and clone size; the DNA was used to work out D and trimming. This sample lists about 130,000 clones; approximately 90% were detected once. Jointly, the top ten make up approximately 2.1% of the sample.

Overall study results and their limits: Reportedly, almost half of the unique spike-specific TCRs recognized epitopes lying outside the regions that are mutated in the B.1.351 and B.1.1.7 variants. No day 14 peak-response samples were available, so repertoires were characterized only after the peak T cell response. In the small 56-69-year group, the increase in depth fell short of significance, most likely because of low power. Participants were mostly white British, with more females than males. The authors suggested clonal diversity may have been underestimated. Conclusions about previously exposed vaccinees were limited because only 6 or 7 AZD1222 recipients were SARS-CoV-2 seropositive at baseline. CD4 TCRs associated with the vaccine covered the entire spike protein, and the dominant responses were in regions 160-218 and 743-854. After two AZD1222 doses, both the breadth and the depth of spike-specific TCRs were significantly higher than at day 0 and than in MenACWY recipients.

This clone was picked up one time. Its antigen remains undetermined. The sample holds no much larger clone one base away, and base qualities are not on file. The specimen was peripheral blood, collected on day 0 of AZD1222 vaccination. The receptor chain draws on TRBV27 and TRBJ2-2, with the D segment possibly TRBD1 or TRBD2, each aligning over 5 bases. The origin of this receptor is an adult in good health. The CDR3 protein sequence reads: CASRAWGMTGELFF. The DNA reads as follows: TGTGCCAGCAGGGCTTGGGGGATGACCGGGGAGCTGTTTTTT.